The 3 T cell receptor beta chains given below trace back to one sample, sequenced in a study of somatic mutations in cytotoxic T cells in rheumatoid arthritis (dated by TCRdb to about 2017). Library preparation was by the immunoSEQ multiplex PCR assay. As stored in TCRdb, this immuneACCESS dataset retains in-frame rearrangements with V and J assigned. A fraction of the clones does not appear; measured against another copy, unresolved V genes explain less than half of the discrepancy, and the remainder lacks a known reason. This sample gives some 40,000 clones in total; 84% of them show up just once. Clones ranked in the top ten supply about 3.2% of the sample. The sequenced sample consisted of CD8+ T cells sorted from blood. The source of these receptors is a man aged 35-49 years in good health.

The chain carries TRBV28 and TRBJ2-1; D gene ambiguous. Germline CDR1 reads MDHEN; CDR2 reads SYDVKM. CDR3 length: 15 amino acids. Trimming shortened V by 3 bases and J by 8 bases, and 17 bases separated the two germline ends. CDR3 protein: CASSFGSQQEDEQFF. CDR3 in DNA: TGTGCCAGCAGTTTCGGCAGCCAGCAAGAGGATGAGCAGTTCTTC.

V is TRBV27 and J is TRBJ2-1, with TRBD1 matching 8 bases. Germline V gene data show CDR1 as MNHEY and CDR2 as SMNVEV (reference sequence). V trimming: 6 bases; J trimming: 4 bases; junction bases outside the gene matches: 5. The CDR3 has 14 residues. The CDR3 loop reads CASSAGTGYNEQFF. CDR3 nucleotide sequence: TGTGCCAGCAGCGCCGGGACAGGATACAATGAGCAGTTCTTC.

In nucleotides, the CDR3 is TGTGCCAGCAGTTGGCCTTACTACGAGCAGTACTTC. Protein: CASSWPYYEQYF. This sequence joins TRBV28 and TRBJ2-7; D is ambiguous. With 4 bases removed from V and 3 bases from J, the gap between germline ends came to 7 bases. This CDR3 contains 12 residues. The germline gives CDR1 MDHEN, CDR2 SYDVKM.